This is a list of T cell receptor beta chains from one sample in a study of identical twins. Each CDR3 protein is one row after TCRdb ran MiXCR on the 5' RACE reads. In the table there are some 230,000 distinct CDR3 sequences, about 6.7% of which are singletons. The sample also formed part of further work on T cells expressing NK-cell markers.

The specimen sequenced was CD8+ T cells sorted from blood. The receptor source for this set is a woman aged 18-30 years in good health. Both conserved end residues are part of each CDR3. A D gene is named only where the DNA matches it firmly. Clone size is stated in some rows and not others, as once, few, many or a class when expanded.

v_gene: TRBV28; d_gene: TRBD1; abundance: few; len: 12; j_gene: TRBJ1-2; CDR3aa: CASSPGGLGYTF; CDR3nt: TGTGCCAGCAGTCCAGGGGGGCTCGGCTACACCTTC
v_gene: TRBV19; d_gene: NA; abundance: NA; len: 13; j_gene: TRBJ2-7; CDR3aa: CASSLTLNYEQYF; CDR3nt: TGTGCCAGTAGCCTCACTCTTAACTACGAGCAGTACTTC
v_gene: TRBV11-2; d_gene: NA; abundance: NA; len: 12; j_gene: TRBJ1-2; CDR3aa: CASSLENYGYTF; CDR3nt: TGTGCCAGCAGCTTAGAAAACTATGGCTACACCTTC
v_gene: TRBV6-4; d_gene: NA; abundance: NA; len: 16; j_gene: TRBJ1-1; CDR3aa: CASSAPGTVMNTEAFF; CDR3nt: TGTGCCAGCAGTGCACCAGGGACCGTAATGAACACTGAAGCTTTCTTT
v_gene: TRBV7-2; d_gene: NA; abundance: few; len: 14; j_gene: TRBJ1-2; CDR3aa: CASSFRGVFSPYTF; CDR3nt: TGTGCCAGCAGCTTTCGGGGGGTTTTTAGCCCCTACACCTTC
v_gene: TRBV7-6; d_gene: NA; abundance: NA; len: 14; j_gene: TRBJ1-1; CDR3aa: CASTRGGGGTEAFF; CDR3nt: TGTGCCAGCACCCGTGGTGGGGGTGGGACTGAAGCTTTCTTT
v_gene: TRBV6-5; d_gene: NA; abundance: many; len: 14; j_gene: TRBJ1-4; CDR3aa: CASSLADNREKLFF; CDR3nt: TGTGCCAGCAGTTTGGCCGACAATCGTGAAAAACTGTTTTTT
v_gene: TRBV20-1; d_gene: TRBD1; abundance: NA; len: 16; j_gene: TRBJ2-3; CDR3aa: CSARRDRDLQGDTQYF; CDR3nt: TGCAGTGCTAGGCGGGACAGGGACCTTCAGGGAGATACGCAGTATTTT
v_gene: TRBV7-9; d_gene: NA; abundance: NA; len: 14; j_gene: TRBJ2-1; CDR3aa: CASSLGLPYNDQFF; CDR3nt: TGTGCCAGCTCCCTGGGGCTACCGTACAATGACCAGTTCTTC
v_gene: TRBV27; d_gene: NA; abundance: few; len: 15; j_gene: TRBJ2-3; CDR3aa: CASSLWGRLADTQYF; CDR3nt: TGTGCCAGCAGTTTATGGGGCAGACTCGCAGATACGCAGTATTTT
v_gene: TRBV30; d_gene: NA; abundance: NA; len: 14; j_gene: TRBJ1-1; CDR3aa: CAWSVRGGGTEAFF; CDR3nt: TGTGCCTGGAGTGTAAGGGGTGGCGGCACTGAAGCTTTCTTT
v_gene: TRBV3-1; d_gene: NA; abundance: NA; len: 15; j_gene: TRBJ2-5; CDR3aa: CASSQLEGMRETQYF; CDR3nt: TGTGCCAGCAGCCAATTAGAAGGGATGCGAGAGACCCAGTACTTC
v_gene: TRBV12-3/TRBV12-4; d_gene: NA; abundance: many; len: 13; j_gene: TRBJ2-7; CDR3aa: CASSFHLRYEQYF; CDR3nt: TGTGCCAGCAGTTTTCATCTCCGATACGAGCAGTACTTC
v_gene: TRBV14; d_gene: TRBD2; abundance: few; len: 15; j_gene: TRBJ2-1; CDR3aa: CASSLGTSGRGEQFF; CDR3nt: TGTGCCAGCAGCCTCGGGACTAGCGGGAGAGGAGAGCAGTTCTTC
v_gene: TRBV20-1; d_gene: TRBD1; abundance: NA; len: 13; j_gene: TRBJ2-7; CDR3aa: CSAGQGTSYEQYF; CDR3nt: TGCAGTGCCGGACAGGGGACCTCCTACGAGCAGTACTTC
v_gene: TRBV20-1; d_gene: NA; abundance: few; len: 13; j_gene: TRBJ1-3; CDR3aa: CSALGTSGNTIYF; CDR3nt: TGCAGTGCCCTGGGGACCTCTGGAAACACCATATATTTT
v_gene: TRBV29-1; d_gene: NA; abundance: few; len: 12; j_gene: TRBJ2-7; CDR3aa: CSVVWSTYEQYF; CDR3nt: TGCAGCGTTGTTTGGTCAACCTACGAGCAGTACTTC
v_gene: TRBV12-5; d_gene: NA; abundance: many; len: 14; j_gene: TRBJ1-4; CDR3aa: CASAPGGGGGKLFF; CDR3nt: TGTGCTAGTGCCCCGGGGGGGGGTGGCGGAAAACTGTTTTTT
v_gene: TRBV5-1; d_gene: TRBD2; abundance: NA; len: 16; j_gene: TRBJ2-3; CDR3aa: CASSLRLAGGTDTQYF; CDR3nt: TGCGCCAGCAGCTTGAGGCTAGCGGGAGGTACAGATACGCAGTATTTT
v_gene: TRBV27; d_gene: NA; abundance: NA; len: 14; j_gene: TRBJ2-7; CDR3aa: CASSWLGQSYEQYF; CDR3nt: TGTGCCAGCAGTTGGCTGGGACAATCCTACGAGCAGTACTTC
v_gene: TRBV5-6; d_gene: NA; abundance: NA; len: 15; j_gene: TRBJ2-3; CDR3aa: CASSWSQYITDTQYF; CDR3nt: TGTGCCAGCAGCTGGTCACAGTATATCACAGATACGCAGTATTTT
v_gene: TRBV7-9; d_gene: NA; abundance: many; len: 13; j_gene: TRBJ2-1; CDR3aa: CASNINSVSEQFF; CDR3nt: TGTGCCAGCAACATCAATAGCGTGAGTGAGCAGTTCTTC
v_gene: TRBV11-1; d_gene: NA; abundance: many; len: 14; j_gene: TRBJ2-7; CDR3aa: CASSGAVFSYEQYF; CDR3nt: TGTGCCAGCAGCGGGGCAGTTTTCTCCTACGAGCAGTACTTC
v_gene: TRBV12-3/TRBV12-4; d_gene: TRBD1; abundance: many; len: 18; j_gene: TRBJ1-2; CDR3aa: CASSPDRGDEIPNYGYTF; CDR3nt: TGTGCCAGCAGTCCGGACAGGGGAGATGAAATCCCAAACTATGGCTACACCTTC
v_gene: TRBV27; d_gene: TRBD1; abundance: many; len: 15; j_gene: TRBJ1-4; CDR3aa: CASSPGQEINEKLFF; CDR3nt: TGTGCCAGCAGTCCCGGACAGGAGATTAATGAAAAACTGTTTTTT
v_gene: TRBV4-2; d_gene: TRBD2; abundance: many; len: 16; j_gene: TRBJ2-2; CDR3aa: CASSQEGTTGTGELFF; CDR3nt: TGTGCCAGCAGCCAAGAAGGGACTACCGGCACCGGGGAGCTGTTTTTT
v_gene: TRBV27; d_gene: NA; abundance: few; len: 11; j_gene: TRBJ2-7; CDR3aa: CASSSGWEQYF; CDR3nt: TGTGCCAGCAGTTCCGGCTGGGAGCAGTACTTC